The clone carrying this TCR beta chain was picked up a small number of times. Its target is not known. This CDR3 region has 13 residues. CDR1 is SSHAT and CDR2 is FNYEAQ in the germline V gene (reference sequence). V lost 8 bases to trimming and J lost 4 bases, with 14 bases between them. This specimen belongs to a study of cytomegalovirus exposure and HLA in healthy donors. The PCR used 60 Vbeta and 13 Jbeta primers. Sequenced by immunoSEQ multiplex PCR; TCRdb stores in-frame clones only, minus some. This sample yields about 210,000 clones, of which about nine tenths are seen a single time; roughly 0.98% belongs to the top ten. General study points: Further analysis was carried out later, and it showed several of the most significant clusters appearing linked to common viral pathogens. Previous analysis showed most TCR beta V segments were productive about 87% or about 30% of the time.

This receptor was identified in a boy aged 2 to 9 in good health and CMV-seronegative. The material sequenced was PBMCs. The chain uses TRBV7-7 and TRBJ2-5, with TRBD2 as a possible D gene (5 bases). This chain's CDR3 is CASSPGSSETQYF. In DNA, the CDR3 is TGTGCCAGCTCCCCGGGGTCTTCAGAGACCCAGTACTTC.